One and the same sample provided the 27 T cell receptor beta chains below, sequenced in a study of blood T cells in healthy people across ages. For the second PCR, which ran for 7 to 11 cycles, a sample-barcoded 5' primer and a J-beta primer mix were used. In TCRdb, the 5' RACE reads were re-called with MiXCR into one record per CDR3 protein. The table shows just under 750,000 distinct CDR3 sequences, with roughly 20% occurring only once. Sequenced material: blood. The source of these receptors is a man between 70 and 80 years old in good health.

V usage is TRBV20-1 and J usage is TRBJ2-1, with TRBD2 identical over 9 bases. Germline CDR1 reads DFQATT; CDR2 reads SNEGSKA (reference sequence). Trimming at V came to 0 bases and at J to 0 bases, leaving 6 bases not matched to a gene. The CDR3 is 17 amino acids. Here the CDR3 reads CSARDPFSGSSYNEQFF. The DNA for the CDR3 is TGCAGTGCTAGAGACCCCTTTAGCGGGAGCTCCTACAATGAGCAGTTCTTC.

This rearrangement joins TRBV28 to TRBJ2-1, with 8 nucleotides matching TRBD1. The length of the CDR3 is 15 residues. The germline V gene encodes CDR1 MDHEN and CDR2 SYDVKM. The V and J ends lost 5 bases and 3 bases, in that order; junction bases with no gene match: 6. The DNA for the CDR3 is TGTGCCAGCAGTATAGGGACAGGAATCTACAATGAGCAGTTCTTC. It encodes CASSIGTGIYNEQFF.

This clonotype was counted between two and nine times. The rearrangement links TRBV20-1 to TRBJ2-3; D remains ambiguous. V lost 1 base and J 2 bases, leaving 7 bases between the germline ends. Germline V gene data show CDR1 as DFQATT and CDR2 as SNEGSKA (reference sequence). The CDR3 consists of 13 residues. CDR3: CSARVSLTDTQYF. The CDR3 nucleotides are TGCAGTGCTAGAGTGTCTCTCACAGATACGCAGTATTTT.

This clonotype was found many times. The chain is built from TRBV11-3 and TRBJ2-5, with D hard to call. The assigned J gene may be wrong: the sequence end matches TRBJ2-1 better. This CDR3 comprises 14 residues. Germline V gene lookup returns CDR1 SGHNT and CDR2 YENEEA. CDR3 residues: CASSLEGYNNEQFF. In DNA form, the CDR3 reads TGTGCCAGCAGCTTAGAAGGTTACAACAATGAGCAGTTCTTC.

The sample holds a few counts of this clonotype. The chain is built from TRBV7-2 and TRBJ1-5, with D perhaps matching TRBD1 (6 bases). CDR3 length: 14 amino acids. Germline assignment: CDR1 SGHTA and CDR2 FQGNSA. The germline V and J ends were trimmed by 6 bases and 2 bases, with 11 bases remaining between them. The DNA of the CDR3 is TGTGCCAGCAGGACAGGACCTGGCAATCAGCCCCAGCATTTT. It codes for CASRTGPGNQPQHF. The full variable domain, in which reference TRBV7-2 and TRBJ1-5 provide the parts outside the CDR3, is GAGVSQSPSNKVTEKGKDVELRCDPISGHTALYWYRQSLGQGLEFLIYFQGNSAPDKSGLPSDRFSAERTGGSVSTLTIQRTQQEDSAVYLCASRTGPGNQPQHFGDGTRLSIL.

As for this clonotype: At one end, the junction sequence differs from germline, possibly due to a read error. The CDR3 DNA reads TGTGCGAGCACCCCTGGGGCCTACAATGAGCAGTTCTTC. Its translation is CASTPGAYNEQFF. The V and J genes are TRBV2 and TRBJ2-1; D call uncertain. This CDR3 spans 13 amino acids. Germline CDR1 SNHLY, CDR2 FYNNEI.

The rearrangement joins TRBV10-3 to TRBJ1-2; no clear D gene. V was cut by 2 bases and J by 4 bases, with 8 bases left in between. The CDR3 length is 13 residues. Germline V gene lookup returns CDR1 ENHRY and CDR2 SYGVKD. The CDR3 sequence: CAISEKGGYGYTF. DNA of the CDR3: TGTGCCATCAGTGAGAAGGGAGGCTATGGCTACACCTTC.

The chain is built from TRBV6-6 and TRBJ2-1, with D possibly being TRBD2 (6 bases). The V and J ends lost 5 bases and 0 bases respectively, with 11 bases between them. The CDR3 is 15 amino acids. The germline CDR1 and CDR2 sequences are MNHNY and SVGAGI (reference sequence). In DNA form, the CDR3 reads TGTGCCAGCAGTATTCCCGGGAGCTCCTACAATGAGCAGTTCTTC. It specifies CASSIPGSSYNEQFF.

The chain joins TRBV6-4 to TRBJ2-5, with unresolved D. The end of the DNA fits TRBJ2-1 better, so the J call may be wrong. Germline V gives CDR1 MRHNA, CDR2 SNTAGT. The CDR3 length is 11 residues. CDR3 DNA sequence: TGTGCCGGCGGAATCGGGAATGAGCAGTTCTTC. It is translated as CAGGIGNEQFF.

This clonotype was observed a few times. The missing conserved phenylalanine or tryptophan at the end of this CDR3 makes a read error likely. This rearrangement joins TRBV9 to TRBJ1-4; the D gene is possibly TRBD1 (5 bases). The CDR3 extends over 15 amino acids. Germline CDR1 reads SGDLS; CDR2 reads YYNGEE. V lost 4 bases to trimming and J lost 8 bases, with 18 bases between them. The CDR3 bases are TGTGCCAGCAGCCCCAGGGACCAGGGCGGGGAAAAACTGTTTGTT. This translates into CASSPRDQGGEKLFV.

In this sample, this clonotype turned up many times. The chain has TRBV18 and TRBJ2-5; perhaps TRBD1 as D (5 bases). Germline V gene data show CDR1 as KGHSH and CDR2 as LQKENI. Between the trimmed V and J ends, which lost 1 base and 2 bases, there was a span of 5 bases. The CDR3 runs to 13 residues. In DNA, the CDR3 is TGTGCCAGCTCACCACAGGGGCAAGAGACCCAGTACTTC. Translation gives CASSPQGQETQYF.

This sequence joins TRBV20-1 and TRBJ2-5, with a weak D call TRBD2 (6 bases). The end of the DNA fits TRBJ2-7 better, so the J call may be wrong. CDR3 length equals 14 residues. Per germline, CDR1 DFQATT and CDR2 SNEGSKA (reference sequence). The CDR3 DNA follows: TGCAGTGCTAGAGATCTGGCGGGGTATTCCGAGCAGTACTTC. It translates to CSARDLAGYSEQYF.

The chain carries TRBV6-5 and TRBJ1-5; D gene unclear. CDR3 length: 14 residues. V dropped 2 bases and J dropped 6 bases, with 11 bases sitting between them. CDR1 and CDR2 from the germline V gene are MNHEY and SVGAGI. CDR3 amino acids: CASSYVAGGQPQHF. In DNA form, the CDR3 reads TGTGCCAGCAGTTACGTGGCAGGAGGTCAGCCCCAGCATTTT.

The V call is TRBV20-1, the J call TRBJ2-5; TRBD2 agrees at 11 bases. The V gene end was trimmed by 6 bases and the J gene end by 1 base; junction bases not matched to a gene: 10. The CDR3 covers 16 residues. Per germline, CDR1 DFQATT and CDR2 SNEGSKA (reference sequence). DNA for the CDR3: TGCAGTGCCTCAACTGTAGCGGGGGGGTTCCAAGAGACCCAGTACTTC. Protein product: CSASTVAGGFQETQYF.

This clonotype was seen a few times. The chain couples TRBV20-1 to TRBJ2-2, with D possibly TRBD1 on 5 matching bases. Germline V gives CDR1 DFQATT, CDR2 SNEGSKA (reference sequence). This CDR3 spans 13 amino acids. V gave up 0 bases and J gave up 4 bases, with 6 bases separating them. The CDR3 region has the DNA TGCAGTGCTAGAGAGCAGGGCACCGGGGAGCTGTTTTTT. Amino acid sequence: CSAREQGTGELFF.

This chain connects TRBV30 to TRBJ1-4, with D perhaps TRBD1 (5 bases). V was clipped by 3 bases and J by 3 bases, with 8 bases between them. CDR1 GTSNPN and CDR2 SVGIG come from the germline V gene (reference sequence). CDR3 length: 13 amino acids. The CDR3 DNA sequence: TGTGCCTGGAGCAGGGCAGCTAATGAAAAACTGTTTTTT. Residues: CAWSRAANEKLFF.

This clonotype was seen only a few times. The chain uses TRBV25-1 and TRBJ2-5, with D possibly being TRBD1 or TRBD2 (5 bases each). Germline CDR1 reads MGHDK; CDR2 reads SYGVNS. The germline V and J ends were trimmed by 3 bases and 1 base, with 15 bases remaining between them. This CDR3 spans 16 amino acids. The CDR3 region has the DNA TGTGCCAGCAGTGACCCCCGGGATGGGGGCCAAGAGACCCAGTACTTC. It codes for CASSDPRDGGQETQYF. Combining the CDR3 with reference TRBV25-1 and TRBJ2-5 gives the whole variable domain EADIYQTPRYLVIGTGKKITLECSQTMGHDKMYWYQQDPGMELHLIHYSYGVNSTEKGDLSSESTVSRIRTEHFPLTLESARPSHTSQYLCASSDPRDGGQETQYFGPGTRLLVL.

This clonotype was observed a few times. The V call is TRBV6-5, the J call TRBJ2-3; TRBD2 aligns across 8 bases. This CDR3 comprises 15 residues. CDR1 and CDR2 from the germline V gene are MNHEY and SVGAGI. V dropped 4 bases and J dropped 4; count of bases not matched to a gene: 7. The CDR3 DNA is TGTGCCAGCAGTTCCCCGGGGGGGCTCGCAGATACGCAGTATTTT. Amino acids: CASSSPGGLADTQYF.

The rearrangement joins TRBV12-3 or TRBV12-4 to TRBJ2-5, with 11 positions matching TRBD2. TRBJ2-1 matches the DNA end more closely, so the J call is doubtful. CDR3 size: 15 residues. This chain's CDR3 is CASKLAGEPLGEQFF. Here the CDR3 DNA reads TGTGCCAGCAAACTAGCGGGGGAGCCTTTAGGGGAGCAGTTCTTC.

The chain carries TRBV28 and TRBJ1-2, with D uncertain. The length of the CDR3 is 14 residues. Germline V gives CDR1 MDHEN, CDR2 SYDVKM. The V gene lost 2 bases and the J gene lost 2 bases, with 9 bases spanning the gap. The CDR3: CASSLSSGNYGYTF. DNA of the CDR3: TGTGCCAGCAGTTTAAGCTCGGGAAACTATGGCTACACCTTC.

The sample holds a few counts of this clonotype. The chain links TRBV12-3 or TRBV12-4 to TRBJ1-1; 7 positions match TRBD1. CDR3 length: 14 residues. V was clipped by 6 bases and J by 1 base; unmatched bases: 5. For the CDR3, the DNA is TGTGCCAGCAGCGTGGACAGGTCGAACACTGAAGCTTTCTTT. It codes for CASSVDRSNTEAFF.

This clonotype occurred a few times. The V call is TRBV24-1, the J call TRBJ2-5, with D perhaps TRBD1 (5 bases). V lost 1 base and J 1 base, leaving 15 bases between the germline ends. This CDR3 spans 17 amino acids. Germline V gives CDR1 KGHDR, CDR2 SFDVKD. The CDR3 loop reads CATSDFLGANFQETQYF. DNA of the CDR3: TGTGCCACCAGTGATTTCTTAGGGGCGAATTTCCAAGAGACCCAGTACTTC.

This clonotype occurred many times. This chain joins TRBV27 and TRBJ2-2; the D call may be TRBD1 or TRBD2 (5 bases each). V was shortened by 5 bases and J by 5 bases, with 15 bases between the two germline ends. The CDR3 is 15 amino acids. Germline CDR1 MNHEY, CDR2 SMNVEV (reference sequence). The CDR3 is CASSPGAHRTGELFF. The CDR3 DNA reads as TGTGCCAGCAGTCCCGGGGCCCACCGTACCGGGGAGCTGTTTTTT.

This clonotype was counted many times. The chain has TRBV12-3 or TRBV12-4 and TRBJ2-1; TRBD1 might be the D (5 bases). Trimming removed 3 bases from V and 10 bases from J, with 13 bases in between. The CDR3 has 13 amino acids. CDR3 in DNA: TGTGCCAGCAGTTTGGTCCAGGGTAACGAGCAGTTCTTC. Translated: CASSLVQGNEQFF.

This clonotype was seen only a few times. The chain links TRBV20-1 to TRBJ2-4; 14 nucleotides agree with TRBD2. J gave up 9 bases and V 1 base, and 26 bases lay outside the gene matches. CDR3 size: 22 residues. The V gene's germline CDR1 is DFQATT and CDR2 SNEGSKA (reference sequence). CDR3 residues: CSARATGPGLAGEHPSLGIQYF. In nucleotides, the CDR3 is TGCAGTGCTAGAGCCACCGGCCCGGGACTAGCGGGAGAGCACCCCTCGTTGGGCATTCAGTACTTC.

This clonotype was seen repeatedly, ten times or more. The chain is built from TRBV12-3 or TRBV12-4 and TRBJ1-4, with D unresolved. CDR3 length: 14 residues. The germline V and J ends were trimmed by 6 bases and 0 bases, with 8 bases remaining between them. CDR3 residues: CASSLVATNEKLFF. CDR3 DNA sequence: TGTGCCAGCAGCTTGGTTGCAACTAATGAAAAACTGTTTTTT.

This clonotype was seen a handful of times. This chain links TRBV5-1 with TRBJ2-1; 8 nucleotides agree with TRBD2. Germline V gene sequence: CDR1 SGHRS, CDR2 YFSETQ. J gave up 5 bases and V 2 bases, and 3 bases lay outside the gene matches. The CDR3 has 14 amino acids. The chain's CDR3 is CASSFAGGNNEQFF. CDR3 in DNA: TGCGCCAGCAGCTTTGCGGGAGGTAACAATGAGCAGTTCTTC.